The 20 T cell receptor beta chains given below trace back to one sample, sequenced in a study of graft-versus-host responses after intestinal transplantation. The protocol was immunoSEQ multiplex PCR, while the TCRdb copy is restricted to in-frame clones and leaves out a portion. Here the sample spans tens of thousands of clones, about four fifths being singletons. No antigens are known for them. This material consisted of unstimulated CD4+ T cells sorted from spleen or lymph node cells, taken before transplant. The receptors stem from a human donor who was the organ donor for an intestinal transplant.

V and J are TRBV5-1 and TRBJ2-6, with 7 positions matching TRBD2. Trimming at V came to 4 bases and at J to 0 bases, leaving 4 bases not matched to a gene. The CDR3 spans 16 residues. Germline CDR1 reads SGHRS; CDR2 reads YFSETQ. For the CDR3, the DNA is TGCGCCAGCAGCCCAGCTAGCGGCTCTGGGGCCAACGTCCTGACTTTC. Its protein is CASSPASGSGANVLTF.

J is TRBJ1-5 and V is TRBV5-5, with D hard to call. Germline CDR1 and CDR2: SGHKS and YYEKEE (reference sequence). V was pared by 0 bases and J by 2 bases, with 6 bases between. This CDR3 contains 14 residues. In nucleotides, the CDR3 is TGTGCCAGCAGCTTGGGCGGGCGCAATCAGCCCCAGCATTTT. It specifies CASSLGGRNQPQHF.

This sequence joins TRBV5-1 and TRBJ2-3; 7 bases map to TRBD2. Germline values: CDR1 SGHRS, CDR2 YFSETQ. Trimming removed 2 bases from V and 4 bases from J; junction bases left unmatched: 13. This CDR3 has 17 amino acids. DNA of the CDR3: TGCGCCAGCAGCTTTTATCCTTTGGCGGGAGCATCAGATACGCAGTATTTT. Amino acid sequence: CASSFYPLAGASDTQYF.

The chain couples TRBV9 to TRBJ1-1; D unresolved. The CDR3 totals 15 residues. CDR1 and CDR2 from the germline V gene are SGDLS and YYNGEE. Trimming stripped 0 bases from V and 0 bases from J, with 9 bases between. This CDR3 is CASSVEGDMNTEAFF. CDR3 sequence (DNA): TGTGCCAGCAGCGTAGAGGGAGATATGAACACTGAAGCTTTCTTT.

The V and J genes are TRBV7-2 and TRBJ2-1; 10 nucleotides match TRBD2. After removal of 1 base from V and 5 bases from J, the junction contained 2 bases not matched to a gene. The length of the CDR3 is 15 residues. Germline lookup yields CDR1 SGHTA and CDR2 FQGNSA. CDR3 in amino acids: CASSLELAGNNEQFF. The CDR3 DNA follows: TGTGCCAGCAGCTTAGAACTAGCGGGGAACAATGAGCAGTTCTTC.

This chain links TRBV11-2 with TRBJ2-7; no reliable D call. CDR1 and CDR2 from the germline V gene are SGHAT and FQNNGV. V shed 1 base and J shed 3 bases, with 7 bases lying between them. The CDR3 is made up of 13 amino acids. The CDR3 loop is CASSLGLIYEQYF. CDR3 coding DNA: TGTGCCAGCAGCTTAGGGCTTATCTACGAGCAGTACTTC.

The V call is TRBV29-1, the J call TRBJ1-1; D gene ambiguous. V was trimmed by 4 bases and J by 6 bases, leaving 9 bases between them. Germline-derived CDR1 and CDR2 are SQVTM and ANQGSEA. This CDR3 region has 11 residues. CDR3 residues: CSVVSSPEAFF. The CDR3 DNA reads as TGCAGCGTTGTTTCCTCGCCTGAAGCTTTCTTT.

The chain recombines TRBV6-1 with TRBJ1-1, with 7 bases identical to TRBD1. V shed 2 bases and J 11 bases; nucleotides not matched to a gene: 8. CDR1 MNHNS and CDR2 SASEGT come from the germline V gene. The CDR3 spans 13 residues. The CDR3 DNA reads TGTGCCAGCAGTGAAAATCCCGGGACAGCCGCTTTCTTT. Amino acids: CASSENPGTAAFF.

This chain uses TRBV15 with TRBJ2-2; D perhaps matches TRBD1 (5 bases). V lost 1 base to trimming and J lost 4 bases, with 13 bases between them. Germline V CDR1 and CDR2: LNHNV, YYDKDF (reference sequence). The CDR3 has 16 residues. CDR3 nucleotide sequence: TGTGCCACCAGCAGAGGAGCAGGGATTAGCACCGGGGAGCTGTTTTTT. As protein: CATSRGAGISTGELFF.

This clone was detected once. The chain has TRBV5-1 and TRBJ2-1; 9 bases agree with TRBD2. Unmatched junction bases numbered 5, after V lost 4 bases and J lost 9 bases. Germline values: CDR1 SGHRS, CDR2 YFSETQ. This CDR3 contains 13 residues. The CDR3 DNA is TGCGCCAGCAGCCCCCCAGCGGGGGGTGAGCAGTTCTTC. Encoded protein: CASSPPAGGEQFF.

This clone was recorded only once. The chain joins TRBV30 to TRBJ2-1; 8 nucleotides agree with TRBD2. This CDR3 is 15 amino acids long. Per germline, CDR1 GTSNPN and CDR2 SVGIG (reference sequence). Trimming took 0 bases from V and 8 from J; bases not matched to a gene: 9. The CDR3 region has the DNA TGTGCCTGGAGTGTACAGCGACTAGCGAGTGATGAGCAGTTCTTC. Translated: CAWSVQRLASDEQFF.

The chain couples TRBV7-7 to TRBJ2-5; D might be TRBD1 or TRBD2, each matching 5 bases. This CDR3 is 13 amino acids long. The germline V gene encodes CDR1 SSHAT and CDR2 FNYEAQ (reference sequence). V lost 1 base and J lost 6, with 9 bases in between. This CDR3 reads CASSLGWGQTQYF. In DNA, the CDR3 is TGTGCCAGCAGCTTAGGTTGGGGACAGACCCAGTACTTC. Full variable domain (outside the CDR3, taken from reference TRBV7-7 and TRBJ2-5): GAGVSQSPRYKVTKRGQDVTLRCDPISSHATLYWYQQALGQGPEFLTYFNYEAQPDKSGLPSDRFSAERPEGSISTLTIQRTEQRDSAMYRCASSLGWGQTQYFGPGTRLLVL.

This clone was found once. This sequence joins TRBV2 and TRBJ2-5; 9 nucleotides match TRBD2. Trimming removed 5 bases from V and 5 bases from J; junction bases left unmatched: 3. Germline CDR1 SNHLY, CDR2 FYNNEI. The CDR3 totals 13 residues. The CDR3, as DNA: TGTGCCAGCAGTAGCGGGGGGTTGGAGACCCAGTACTTC. Translating it yields CASSSGGLETQYF.

The rearrangement links TRBV7-2 to TRBJ1-1, with 7 bases fitting TRBD1. V was clipped by 6 bases and J by 0 bases; unmatched bases: 1. Germline CDR1 is SGHTA and CDR2 is FQGNSA. CDR3 length: 13 amino acids. DNA of the CDR3: TGTGCCAGCAGGACAGGGTTGAACACTGAAGCTTTCTTT. It specifies CASRTGLNTEAFF.

The rearrangement uses TRBV18 and TRBJ1-6; D gene uncertain. V dropped 2 bases and J dropped 5 bases, with 10 bases sitting between them. Germline V gene sequence: CDR1 KGHSH, CDR2 LQKENI. The CDR3 spans 15 residues. The CDR3 region has the DNA TGTGCCAGCTCACCATTTCCTTCTCATAATTCACCCCTCCACTTT. Translating it yields CASSPFPSHNSPLHF.

This sequence joins TRBV4-1 and TRBJ1-1, with D maybe TRBD1 (5 bases). V lost 1 base, J lost 0 bases, and 12 bases lay in between. The CDR3 has 16 residues. The germline V gene encodes CDR1 MGHRA and CDR2 YSYEKL. CDR3 region: CASSQVLRQLNTEAFF. CDR3 sequence (DNA): TGCGCCAGCAGCCAAGTTCTGAGACAGTTGAACACTGAAGCTTTCTTT.

V gene TRBV18 combines with J gene TRBJ2-5; 8 nucleotides match TRBD2. V shed 3 bases, J shed 5 bases, and the junction held 11 bases outside the gene matches. Germline values: CDR1 KGHSH, CDR2 LQKENI. CDR3 length equals 16 residues. The CDR3 spells CASSPDGLAGWETQYF. CDR3 nucleotide sequence: TGTGCCAGCTCACCGGATGGACTAGCTGGGTGGGAGACCCAGTACTTC.

Only a few counts were recorded for this clone. The chain uses TRBV5-4 and TRBJ2-5; 11 nucleotides match TRBD1. Germline V gene sequence: CDR1 SGHNT, CDR2 YYREEE (reference sequence). The CDR3 extends over 16 amino acids. With 4 bases clipped from V and 2 bases from J, the junction kept 7 bases outside the gene matches. DNA of the CDR3: TGTGCCAGCAGCGGACAGGGGGCACCGATTCAAGAGACCCAGTACTTC. Protein sequence: CASSGQGAPIQETQYF.

V gene TRBV19 combines with J gene TRBJ2-7; D is undetermined. V was pared by 1 base and J by 2 bases, with 6 bases between. There are 13 residues in the CDR3. CDR1 and CDR2 (germline): LNHDA, SQIVND (reference sequence). The CDR3 DNA reads as TGTGCCAGTAGTATAGCGTATACCTACGAGCAGTACTTC. Translation: CASSIAYTYEQYF.

CDR3 sequence (DNA): TGTGCCAGCAGTGAAGGGACGGTTAAAGAGTATTTT. This sequence encodes CASSEGTVKEYF. The chain joins TRBV2 to TRBJ2-3; no firm D call. Trimming took 1 base from V and 13 from J, leaving 12 bases between them. The CDR3 has 12 residues. Germline CDR1 reads SNHLY; CDR2 reads FYNNEI.